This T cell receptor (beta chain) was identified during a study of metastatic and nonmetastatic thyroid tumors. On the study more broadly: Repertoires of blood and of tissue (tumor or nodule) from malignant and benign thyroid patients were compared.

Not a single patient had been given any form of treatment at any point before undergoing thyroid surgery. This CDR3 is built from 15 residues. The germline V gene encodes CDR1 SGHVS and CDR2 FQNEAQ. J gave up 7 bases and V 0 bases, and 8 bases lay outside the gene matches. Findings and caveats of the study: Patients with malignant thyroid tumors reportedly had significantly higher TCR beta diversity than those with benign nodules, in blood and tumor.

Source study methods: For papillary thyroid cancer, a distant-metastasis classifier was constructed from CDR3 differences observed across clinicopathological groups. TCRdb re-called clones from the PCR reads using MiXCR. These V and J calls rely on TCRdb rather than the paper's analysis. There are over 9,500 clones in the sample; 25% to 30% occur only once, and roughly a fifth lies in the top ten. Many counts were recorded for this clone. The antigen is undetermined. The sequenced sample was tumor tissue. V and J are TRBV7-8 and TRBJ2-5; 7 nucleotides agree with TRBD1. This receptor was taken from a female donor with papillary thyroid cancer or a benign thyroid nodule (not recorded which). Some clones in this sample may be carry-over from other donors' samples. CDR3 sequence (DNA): TGTGCCAGCAGCTTAGCAGGGGGCCAATTTGGGACCCAGTACTTC. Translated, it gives CASSLAGGQFGTQYF.